Here is one T cell receptor beta chain with its context. Its specificity is unknown. This entry belongs to a study of T cell responses to AZD1222 COVID-19 vaccine. Study-wide findings and caveats: The peak T cell response came first, and repertoires were sampled only after it.

The germline V gene encodes CDR1 SGHTA and CDR2 FQGNSA. V lost 1 base, J lost 2 bases, and 14 bases lay in between. This CDR3 spans 17 amino acids. TCRdb's copy holds only in-frame clones and misses some; the assay was immunoSEQ multiplex PCR. The sample has fewer than 110,000 clones; around 83% are singletons. This sample comprised peripheral blood, obtained on day 0 of AZD1222 vaccination. This chain connects TRBV7-2 to TRBJ2-2, with D possibly called TRBD1 or TRBD2 (7 bases each). The receptor's source is an adult in good health. Written as DNA, the CDR3 is TGTGCCAGCAGCTTAGGCCAGGGGGGGTATAACACCGGGGAGCTGTTTTTT. It codes for CASSLGQGGYNTGELFF.